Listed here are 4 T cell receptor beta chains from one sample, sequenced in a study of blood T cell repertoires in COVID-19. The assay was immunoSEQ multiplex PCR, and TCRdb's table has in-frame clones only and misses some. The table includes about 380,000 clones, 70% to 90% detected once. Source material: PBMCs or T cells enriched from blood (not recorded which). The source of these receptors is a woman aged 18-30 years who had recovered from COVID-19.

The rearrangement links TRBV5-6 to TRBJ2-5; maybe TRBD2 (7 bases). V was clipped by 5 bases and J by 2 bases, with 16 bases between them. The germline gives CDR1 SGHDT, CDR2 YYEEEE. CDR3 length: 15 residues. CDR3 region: CASSLVGGPQETQYF. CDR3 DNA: TGTGCCAGCAGTCTCGTCGGGGGGCCGCAAGAGACCCAGTACTTC.

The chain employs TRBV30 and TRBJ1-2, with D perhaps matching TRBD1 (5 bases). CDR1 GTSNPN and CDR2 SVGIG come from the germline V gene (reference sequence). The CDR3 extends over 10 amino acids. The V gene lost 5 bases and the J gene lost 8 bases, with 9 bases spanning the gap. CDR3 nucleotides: TGTGCCTGGTGGGGCGACGGCTACACCTTC. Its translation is CAWWGDGYTF.

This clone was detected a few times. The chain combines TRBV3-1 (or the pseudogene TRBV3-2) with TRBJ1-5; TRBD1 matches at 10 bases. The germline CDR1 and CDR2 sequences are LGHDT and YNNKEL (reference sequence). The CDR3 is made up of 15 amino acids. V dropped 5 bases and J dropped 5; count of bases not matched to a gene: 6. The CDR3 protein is CASSFDRGPHQPQHF. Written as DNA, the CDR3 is TGTGCCAGCAGCTTCGACAGGGGGCCCCATCAGCCCCAGCATTTT.

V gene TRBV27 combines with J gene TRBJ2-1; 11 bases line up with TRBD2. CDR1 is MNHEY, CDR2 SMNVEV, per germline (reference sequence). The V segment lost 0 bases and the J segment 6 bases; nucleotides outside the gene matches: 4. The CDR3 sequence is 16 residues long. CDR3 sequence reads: CASSLSSLAGGNEQFF. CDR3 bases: TGTGCCAGCAGTTTATCAAGTCTAGCGGGGGGCAATGAGCAGTTCTTC.